The 2 T cell receptor beta chains presented below share a single source sample, sequenced in a study of CD8+ T cells in alopecia areata. Extracted from the samples, RNA was reverse transcribed into cDNA to serve as the sequencing template. Profiled with immunoSEQ multiplex PCR; TCRdb holds only in-frame clones, not every one. The repertoire holds roughly 73,000 clones, with approximately 29% as singletons. This sample's treatment: oral pan-JAK inhibitor, 5-10 mg twice daily. The sequencing used CD8+ T cells sorted from blood, collected at week 4, from a patient treated with tofacitinib. The source is a human donor with alopecia areata.

The V gene is TRBV7-2, the J gene TRBJ1-5; 8 bases fit TRBD1. CDR3 size: 15 residues. J was trimmed by 7 bases and V by 3 bases; bases with no gene match: 8. Germline lookup yields CDR1 SGHTA and CDR2 FQGNSA. The CDR3 nucleotides read TGTGCCAGCAGCTTGTCGGAATACAGGGGGCAGCCCCAGCATTTT. Translation: CASSLSEYRGQPQHF.

This clone was seen only a few times. This sequence joins TRBV29-1 and TRBJ2-7, with no clear D. Germline V gene lookup returns CDR1 SQVTM and CDR2 ANQGSEA. V was cut by 0 bases and J by 0 bases, with 6 bases left in between. This CDR3 is 13 amino acids long. The CDR3 DNA reads as TGCAGCGTTGAAGACTCTGACTCCTACGAGCAGTACTTC. Translation: CSVEDSDSYEQYF.